The 10 T cell receptor beta chains listed next were all sequenced from one sample in a study of identifying expanded T cells in peripheral blood. The data were produced by immunoSEQ multiplex PCR, yet TCRdb's version contains in-frame clones alone and is incomplete. The sample has about 53,000 clones; approximately 80% are singletons. Sample: blood. The receptors were gathered from a person between 18 and 75 years old in good health.

CDR3 coding DNA: TGTGCCAGCAGCCAGACAGGACCGGATGAAAAACTGTTTTTT. It yields the protein CASSQTGPDEKLFF. The chain links TRBV27 to TRBJ1-4; D may be TRBD1 (6 bases). This CDR3 contains 14 residues. Per germline, CDR1 MNHEY and CDR2 SMNVEV (reference sequence). The V end lost 6 bases, the J end lost 6 bases, and 14 bases lay between the germline ends.

The chain uses TRBV2 and TRBJ1-6, with 7 bases identical to TRBD1. The V and J ends lost 3 bases and 7 bases, in that order; junction bases with no gene match: 9. Germline assignment: CDR1 SNHLY and CDR2 FYNNEI. This CDR3 spans 16 amino acids. CDR3 sequence: CASSDARGTVNSPLHF. The CDR3 DNA follows: TGTGCCAGCAGTGACGCCCGGGGGACAGTGAATTCACCCCTCCACTTT.

The rearrangement uses TRBV6-5 and TRBJ1-5; D is ambiguous. The CDR3 is 11 amino acids. Germline V gene lookup returns CDR1 MNHEY and CDR2 SVGAGI. V was cut by 6 bases and J by 11 bases, with 11 bases left in between. The CDR3 loop is CASSLRGTQHF. The CDR3 region has the DNA TGTGCCAGCAGCCTCCGAGGGACCCAGCATTTT.

In its sample, this clone was seen a few times. The chain has TRBV20-1 and TRBJ2-3; no clear D gene. CDR1 and CDR2 from the germline V gene are DFQATT and SNEGSKA (reference sequence). Trimming removed 3 bases from V and 13 bases from J, with 11 bases in between. The CDR3 length is 10 residues. CDR3 protein: CSASLERKYF. The DNA for the CDR3 is TGCAGTGCTAGTTTGGAACGAAAGTATTTT.

The chain uses TRBV5-1 and TRBJ2-1; D tentatively reads TRBD1 or TRBD2 (5 bases each). This CDR3 has 15 amino acids. Germline V CDR1 and CDR2: SGHRS, YFSETQ. V gave up 2 bases and J gave up 2 bases, with 11 bases separating them. CDR3 in amino acids: CASSLLGDTYNEQFF. DNA of the CDR3: TGCGCCAGCAGCTTACTGGGGGATACCTACAATGAGCAGTTCTTC.

This chain joins TRBV6-6 and TRBJ1-5, with TRBD1 matching over 9 bases. V was clipped by 6 bases and J by 3 bases; unmatched bases: 6. Germline V gene lookup returns CDR1 MNHNY and CDR2 SVGAGI (reference sequence). This CDR3 comprises 15 residues. CDR3 sequence: CASRRDRVNNQPQHF. The CDR3, as DNA: TGTGCCAGCAGGAGGGACAGGGTGAACAATCAGCCCCAGCATTTT.

This sequence joins TRBV29-1 and TRBJ2-1; either TRBD1 or TRBD2 may supply D (5 bases each). Germline CDR1 SQVTM, CDR2 ANQGSEA. V lost 6 bases and J 4 bases, leaving 13 bases between the germline ends. The CDR3 totals 13 residues. In DNA, the CDR3 is TGCAGCGTCCAGGGACGGATTTACAATGAGCAGTTCTTC. Translation: CSVQGRIYNEQFF.

The chain couples TRBV6-6 to TRBJ1-2; no clear D gene. Per the germline V gene, CDR1 is MNHNY and CDR2 is SVGAGI (reference sequence). The CDR3 has 13 residues. V gave up 5 bases and J gave up 6 bases, with 13 bases separating them. This CDR3 is CASSLPGIDGYTF. Here the CDR3 DNA reads TGTGCCAGCAGTCTACCCGGGATCGATGGCTACACCTTC.

V gene TRBV27 combines with J gene TRBJ1-1, with D unresolved. In germline, CDR1 is MNHEY, CDR2 SMNVEV (reference sequence). CDR3 length: 15 residues. Trimming took off 3 bases at V and 0 bases at J, with 11 bases between the two ends. The CDR3 reads CASSFRRSMNTEAFF. As DNA, the CDR3 is TGTGCCAGCAGTTTCCGGCGGTCCATGAACACTGAAGCTTTCTTT.

This chain links TRBV6-5 with TRBJ2-6; unclear D gene. Germline values: CDR1 MNHEY, CDR2 SVGAGI. The ends were cut back, 5 bases at V and 0 bases at J, with 8 bases in the middle. This CDR3 spans 15 amino acids. Here the CDR3 reads CASSVFNSGANVLTF. The CDR3 DNA follows: TGTGCCAGCAGTGTGTTTAACTCTGGGGCCAACGTCCTGACTTTC.